This TCR beta chain is from a study of regulatory T cells in long-lasting Graves disease. Study-wide background: Positivity for TSH receptor antibodies plus over 5 years of antithyroid drugs meant persistent Graves' disease.

Time point noted: persistent/refractory GD, antithyroid drugs over 5 years with positive TRAb. After RNA was extracted from PBMCs, the TCR library was made from it. The authors built TCR beta libraries using iRepertoire HTBI primers and Arm-PCR of CDR3 regions. From the multiplex PCR reads, TCRdb called clonotypes with MiXCR, one entry per CDR3 protein. The table lists fewer than 600,000 distinct CDR3 sequences, about 20% of them singletons, with less than 15% in the top ten. There are 13 residues in the CDR3. CDR1 and CDR2 from the germline V gene are LNHDA and SQIVND (reference sequence). Trimming left V 5 bases short and J 5 bases short, with 9 bases between.

The chain links TRBV19 to TRBJ2-2, with D perhaps TRBD1 (6 bases). The receptor was derived from a female donor with Graves disease. Material: peripheral blood mononuclear cells (PBMCs), obtained when the disease was refractory, from a patient treated with antithyroid drugs. The CDR3 coding sequence is TGTGCCAGTAGTGCAGGGGTTACCGGGGAGCTGTTTTTT. Translating it yields CASSAGVTGELFF. Combining the CDR3 with reference TRBV19 and TRBJ2-2 gives the whole variable domain DGGITQSPKYLFRKEGQNVTLSCEQNLNHDAMYWYRQDPGQGLRLIYYSQIVNDFQKGDIAEGYSVSREKKESFPLTVTSAQKNPTAFYLCASSAGVTGELFFGEGSRLTVL.